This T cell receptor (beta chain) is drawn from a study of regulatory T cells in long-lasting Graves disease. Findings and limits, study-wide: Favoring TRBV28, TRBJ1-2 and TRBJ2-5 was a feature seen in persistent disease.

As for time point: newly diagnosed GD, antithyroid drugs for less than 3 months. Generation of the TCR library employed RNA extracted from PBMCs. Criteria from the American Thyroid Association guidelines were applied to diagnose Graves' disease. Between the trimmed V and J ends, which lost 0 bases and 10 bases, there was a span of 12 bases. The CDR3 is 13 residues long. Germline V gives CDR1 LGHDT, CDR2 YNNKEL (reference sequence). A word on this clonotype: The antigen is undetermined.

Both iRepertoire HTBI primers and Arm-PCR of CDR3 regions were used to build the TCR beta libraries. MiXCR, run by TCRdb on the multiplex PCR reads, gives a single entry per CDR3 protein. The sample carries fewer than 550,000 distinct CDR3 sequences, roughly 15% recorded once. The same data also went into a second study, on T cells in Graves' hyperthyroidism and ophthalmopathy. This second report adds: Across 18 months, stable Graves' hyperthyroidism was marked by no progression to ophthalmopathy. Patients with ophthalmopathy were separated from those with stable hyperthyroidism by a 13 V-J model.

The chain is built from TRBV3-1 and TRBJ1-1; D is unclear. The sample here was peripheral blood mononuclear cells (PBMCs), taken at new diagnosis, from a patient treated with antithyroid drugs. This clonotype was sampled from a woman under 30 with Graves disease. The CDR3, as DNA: TGTGCCAGCAGCCAAGATGAGTGGGTGGGAGCTTTCTTT. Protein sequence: CASSQDEWVGAFF.